The rows below give T cell receptor beta chains drawn from one sample of a study of T cells in Graves' hyperthyroidism and ophthalmopathy. TCRdb called the multiplex PCR reads again in MiXCR, with one record for every CDR3 protein. The sample holds approximately 610,000 distinct CDR3 sequences, about 15% seen once. The specimen was blood. The receptor source for this set is a woman in her forties with Graves' ophthalmopathy. Both conserved end residues are part of each CDR3. The D gene is left open where the match is weak. The size of a clone is reported for some rows only, either as once, few or many, or as a class for expanded clones.

d_call,j_call,v_call,clone_size,cdr3_nt,cdr3_aa
NA,TRBJ2-4,TRBV6-2/TRBV6-3,many,TGTGCCAGCAGCGCGGCAGGCGGCGTATCCAAAAACATTCAGTACTTC,CASSAAGGVSKNIQYF
NA,TRBJ1-5,TRBV28,many,TGTGCCAGCAGTTTACAAAACCAGCCCCAGCATTTT,CASSLQNQPQHF
NA,TRBJ1-5,TRBV30,many,TGTGCCTGGAGTCCCGGGGGGAATCAGCCCCAGCATTTT,CAWSPGGNQPQHF
TRBD1,TRBJ1-5,TRBV11-1,many,TGTGCCAGCAGCTTAGAAGGGTACGGACAGGGTAGCAATCAGCCCCAGCATTTT,CASSLEGYGQGSNQPQHF
NA,TRBJ2-7,TRBV19,many,TGTGCCAGTATCCCCCGGGCAGGAGCCTACGAGCAGTACTTC,CASIPRAGAYEQYF
NA,TRBJ2-7,TRBV11-2,NA,TGTGCCAGCAGCCCGAGAATGCGGAACTACGAGCAGTACTTC,CASSPRMRNYEQYF
NA,TRBJ1-2,TRBV11-2,few,TGTGCCAGCAGCTTAGATGGGGGCGGCTATGGCTACACCTTC,CASSLDGGGYGYTF
TRBD1,TRBJ1-2,TRBV28,many,TGTGCCAGCAGCCTTACAGGGGGCAGTGGCTACACCTTC,CASSLTGGSGYTF
NA,TRBJ1-1,TRBV6-2/TRBV6-3,many,TGTGCCAGCAAACCCGGACAGCACGTGAACACTGAAGCTTTCTTT,CASKPGQHVNTEAFF
NA,TRBJ1-1,TRBV5-1,many,TGCGCCAGCAGCTTGAACTGGGGGACTGAAGCTTTCTTT,CASSLNWGTEAFF
NA,TRBJ2-7,TRBV12-5,NA,TGTGCTAGTGGTTTGCCCCTCGGGACAAGCCCTATGCCCTACGAGCAGTACTTC,CASGLPLGTSPMPYEQYF
NA,TRBJ1-5,TRBV24-1,many,TGTGCCACCAGAATCTGCGCGGGCAATCAGCCCCAGCATTTT,CATRICAGNQPQHF
NA,TRBJ1-6,TRBV5-4,many,TGTGCCAGCAGCCACACGACAGACGATAATTCACCCCTCCACTTT,CASSHTTDDNSPLHF
TRBD2,TRBJ2-5,TRBV20-1,once,TGCAGTGCTAGAGATCGGCGACTAGCGGGAGGAGAGACCCAGTACTTC,CSARDRRLAGGETQYF
TRBD2,TRBJ2-5,TRBV11-1,few,TGTGCCAGCACCCTCCGGAAGGGACTAGCGGGCCGGCGGGAGACCCAGTACTTC,CASTLRKGLAGRRETQYF
TRBD1,TRBJ2-7,TRBV12-3/TRBV12-4,NA,TGTGCCAGCAATCGGGACAGAGGTACCTACGAGCAGTACTTC,CASNRDRGTYEQYF
TRBD2,TRBJ2-7,TRBV11-2,NA,TGTGCTAGCAGTCCAAATCGCCCTAGCGGGAGGGGCTACGAGCAGTACTTC,CASSPNRPSGRGYEQYF
TRBD1,TRBJ1-3,TRBV6-2/TRBV6-3,NA,TGTGCCAGCAGTTACGCTTTGGACAGGGAGACAAACACCATATATTTT,CASSYALDRETNTIYF
TRBD1,TRBJ1-5,TRBV2,many,TGTGCCAGCGACAGGGGAGTAAGCAATCAGCCCCAGCATTTT,CASDRGVSNQPQHF
NA,TRBJ1-2,TRBV6-1,many,TGTGCCAGCAATAAAACCACGGGGGGCTACACCTTC,CASNKTTGGYTF
NA,TRBJ2-2,TRBV2,NA,TGTGCCAGCAGTGACGAGGCCGTCGGGGGCGGGGAGCTGTTTTTT,CASSDEAVGGGELFF
NA,TRBJ2-5,TRBV20-1,many,TGCAGTGCTAGAGCGACAATTAACCAAGAGACCCAGTACTTC,CSARATINQETQYF
NA,TRBJ2-5,TRBV20-1,many,TGCAGTGCCCCGGACATCGGGGAGACCCAGTACTTC,CSAPDIGETQYF
TRBD1,TRBJ1-6,TRBV12-3/TRBV12-4,many,TGTGCCAGCAGTGACAGGGTCAACCACAATAATTCACCCCTCCACTTT,CASSDRVNHNNSPLHF
NA,TRBJ2-7,TRBV19,many,TGTGCCAGCCGGGACCCAAGCTACGAGCAGTACTTC,CASRDPSYEQYF
TRBD1,TRBJ1-2,TRBV19,NA,TGTGCCAGTAGCCAACAGGGACAGGGGGCGGAGGGCTACACCTTC,CASSQQGQGAEGYTF
TRBD1,TRBJ2-5,TRBV5-1,NA,TGCGCCAGCAGACGACAGGGTCGGGACAAAGAGACCCAGTACTTC,CASRRQGRDKETQYF
TRBD1,TRBJ2-5,TRBV5-5,many,TGTGCCAGCAGCCCGGCGGGGACAGGCGGCGAGACCCAGTACTTC,CASSPAGTGGETQYF
NA,TRBJ1-1,TRBV12-3/TRBV12-4,many,TGTGCCAGCAACAACTTGGGGGCCACTGAAGCTTTCTTT,CASNNLGATEAFF
TRBD1,TRBJ2-7,TRBV5-1,many,TGCGCCAGCAGCTTGTTCCGGACAGGGGGCTCCTACGAGCAGTACTTC,CASSLFRTGGSYEQYF
NA,TRBJ1-1,TRBV19,NA,TGTGCCAGTAGTATCGGGGGATTTACTGAAGCTTTCTTT,CASSIGGFTEAFF
TRBD1,TRBJ1-2,TRBV27,few,TGTGCCAGCAGTTCAAGGGGGACAGGGGGCGGCTATGGCTACACCTTC,CASSSRGTGGGYGYTF
NA,TRBJ1-1,TRBV6-2/TRBV6-3,many,TGTGCCAGCAGTGAGCAGGGAAGGGAGCAAGCTTTCTTT,CASSEQGREQAFF
TRBD1,TRBJ2-7,TRBV28,many,TGTGCCAGCAGTCCTCAAGGGACAGGTGACTACGAGCAGTACTTC,CASSPQGTGDYEQYF
NA,TRBJ2-7,TRBV12-3/TRBV12-4,many,TGTGCCAGCAGTCGGGGACTCGCAGCCTACGAGCAGTACTTC,CASSRGLAAYEQYF
NA,TRBJ2-7,TRBV6-1,many,TGTGCCAGCAGAACGATAAGCTCCTACGAGCAGTACTTC,CASRTISSYEQYF
NA,TRBJ1-1,TRBV27,many,TGTGCCAGCAGTTTATTAGGAGCCCTCAGGAACACTGAAGCTTTCTTT,CASSLLGALRNTEAFF
TRBD2,TRBJ2-5,TRBV7-9,NA,TGTGCCAGCAGCTTAGTGTCTAGCGGAGGAGAGACCCAGTACTTC,CASSLVSSGGETQYF
NA,TRBJ2-2,TRBV30,many,TGTGCCTGGGCCAGAGTGGGGGACGGGGAGCTGTTTTTT,CAWARVGDGELFF
NA,TRBJ1-1,TRBV12-3/TRBV12-4,many,TGTGCCAGCAGTCTCGATGAGGGGACTGAAGCTTTCTTT,CASSLDEGTEAFF